This entry lists 23 T cell receptor beta chains sequenced from one sample in a study of blood T cell repertoires in COVID-19. The protocol was immunoSEQ multiplex PCR, while the TCRdb copy is restricted to in-frame clones and leaves out a portion. The data show some 150,000 clones, 70% to 85% seen once. Source material: PBMCs or T cells enriched from blood (not recorded which). The receptors here all came from a young woman who had been exposed to COVID-19.

The rearrangement joins TRBV24-1 to TRBJ2-7; 12 nucleotides match TRBD2. V shed 5 bases and J 1 base; nucleotides not matched to a gene: 8. The CDR3 extends over 17 amino acids. CDR1 and CDR2 from the germline V gene are KGHDR and SFDVKD. The CDR3 DNA sequence: TGTGCCACCAGTGTAGGGTTACTAGCGGGAGGATCCTACGAGCAGTACTTC. It translates to CATSVGLLAGGSYEQYF.

The chain is built from TRBV25-1 and TRBJ2-2, with a possible D match to TRBD2 (5 bases). The V gene's germline CDR1 is MGHDK and CDR2 SYGVNS. V shed 6 bases and J shed 3 bases, with 17 bases lying between them. There are 16 residues in the CDR3. The CDR3 DNA reads TGTGCCAGCAGGGGGAGCCTTCGAGCAGACACCGGGGAGCTGTTTTTT. Translating it yields CASRGSLRADTGELFF. The entire variable domain, with the rest obtained from reference TRBV25-1 and TRBJ2-2, is as follows: EADIYQTPRYLVIGTGKKITLECSQTMGHDKMYWYQQDPGMELHLIHYSYGVNSTEKGDLSSESTVSRIRTEHFPLTLESARPSHTSQYLCASRGSLRADTGELFFGEGSRLTVL.

This clone has a single count. The chain links TRBV6-5 to TRBJ1-4; 9 nucleotides line up with TRBD1. Trimming cost V 10 bases and J 7 bases; bases outside gene matches: 7. Germline V gene sequence: CDR1 MNHEY, CDR2 SVGAGI. The CDR3 has 13 residues. The CDR3 DNA reads TGTGCCACCTCGGGACAGGGCGGTGAAAAACTGTTTTTT. Translating gives CATSGQGGEKLFF.

V usage is TRBV11-2 and J usage is TRBJ1-4, with D hard to call. The CDR3 is 13 amino acids. Germline CDR1 reads SGHAT; CDR2 reads FQNNGV. V lost 3 bases, J lost 3 bases, and 5 bases lay in between. The CDR3 protein is CASSFRPNEKLFF. The CDR3, as DNA: TGTGCCAGCAGCTTCCGTCCTAATGAAAAACTGTTTTTT. Supplemented by reference TRBV11-2 and TRBJ1-4, the full variable domain reads EAGVAQSPRYKIIEKRQSVAFWCNPISGHATLYWYQQILGQGPKLLIQFQNNGVVDDSQLPKDRFSAERLKGVDSTLKIQPAKLEDSAVYLCASSFRPNEKLFFGSGTQLSVL.

In its sample, this clone was seen once. This chain uses TRBV7-2 with TRBJ2-3; no clear D gene. Trimming took 5 bases from V and 2 from J, leaving 14 bases between them. The CDR3 has 15 residues. CDR1 and CDR2 from the germline V gene are SGHTA and FQGNSA. The CDR3 spells CASSRWSAFTDTQYF. The DNA for the CDR3 is TGTGCCAGCAGCCGTTGGAGCGCATTCACAGATACGCAGTATTTT.

This chain connects TRBV5-1 to TRBJ1-4, with 7 positions matching TRBD1. This CDR3 is 15 amino acids long. Per the germline V gene, CDR1 is SGHRS and CDR2 is YFSETQ. Trimming at V came to 4 bases and at J to 2 bases, leaving 5 bases not matched to a gene. The chain's CDR3 is CASSAQGETNEKLFF. The CDR3 DNA is TGCGCCAGCAGCGCCCAGGGGGAGACTAATGAAAAACTGTTTTTT. The full variable domain, completed using reference TRBV5-1 and TRBJ1-4, is KAGVTQTPRYLIKTRGQQVTLSCSPISGHRSVSWYQQTPGQGLQFLFEYFSETQRNKGNFPGRFSGRQFSNSRSEMNVSTLELGDSALYLCASSAQGETNEKLFFGSGTQLSVL.

The chain combines TRBV25-1 with TRBJ2-3; TRBD2 matches at 9 bases. The length of the CDR3 is 16 residues. Per germline, CDR1 MGHDK and CDR2 SYGVNS. With V trimmed by 5 bases and J by 8 bases, 14 bases remained unmatched. CDR3 in DNA: TGTGCCAGCAGTACACGCGGGACTAGCCGCGCCGGTACGCAGTATTTT. The encoded protein is CASSTRGTSRAGTQYF.

A few counts support this clone. The rearrangement links TRBV5-1 to TRBJ2-7, with TRBD2 identical over 7 bases. This CDR3 is built from 16 residues. V dropped 2 bases and J dropped 1; count of bases not matched to a gene: 9. Germline V gene data show CDR1 as SGHRS and CDR2 as YFSETQ. The CDR3: CASSFGLLAVSYEQYF. The DNA for the CDR3 is TGCGCCAGCAGCTTCGGCCTCCTAGCGGTTTCCTACGAGCAGTACTTC.

This chain joins TRBV11-3 and TRBJ1-1; no firm D call. The V gene's germline CDR1 is SGHNT and CDR2 YENEEA. CDR3 size: 13 residues. V was pared by 6 bases and J by 4 bases, with 12 bases between. The CDR3, as DNA: TGTGCCAGCAGTTACTCCACAGCCACTGAAGCTTTCTTT. Amino acid sequence: CASSYSTATEAFF. The whole variable domain, filled in from reference TRBV11-3 and TRBJ1-1, reads EAGVVQSPRYKIIEKKQPVAFWCNPISGHNTLYWYLQNLGQGPELLIRYENEEAVDDSQLPKDRFSAERLKGVDSTLKIQPAELGDSAVYLCASSYSTATEAFFGQGTRLTVV.

A single count supports this clone. V usage is TRBV4-1 and J usage is TRBJ2-7; TRBD1 matches at 7 bases. The CDR3 loop spans 18 amino acids. Germline CDR1 MGHRA, CDR2 YSYEKL. V lost 0 bases, J lost 6 bases, and 17 bases stayed unmatched. CDR3 amino acids: CASSQDGFLTGRLVEQYF. In DNA form, the CDR3 reads TGCGCCAGCAGCCAAGATGGGTTTTTGACAGGGCGTTTGGTCGAGCAGTACTTC.

The chain has TRBV24-1 and TRBJ2-3, with TRBD2 matching over 7 bases. This CDR3 spans 15 amino acids. CDR1 is KGHDR, CDR2 SFDVKD, per germline. V shed 1 base and J 4 bases; nucleotides not matched to a gene: 4. CDR3 amino acids: CATSDFGGGADTQYF. The DNA of the CDR3 is TGTGCCACCAGTGATTTTGGGGGGGGAGCAGATACGCAGTATTTT.

V usage is TRBV24-1 and J usage is TRBJ2-5, with 8 positions matching TRBD2. V gave up 2 bases and J gave up 4 bases; unmatched junction bases: 8. This CDR3 contains 16 residues. Germline V CDR1 and CDR2: KGHDR, SFDVKD. CDR3 sequence (DNA): TGTGCCACCAGTGATTCGGGGGGGGCCGCGGGAGAGACCCAGTACTTC. It yields the protein CATSDSGGAAGETQYF.

The V call is TRBV7-3, the J call TRBJ2-3, with 9 bases identical to TRBD1. Germline V lookup: CDR1 SGHTA, CDR2 FQGTGA. The J segment lost 5 bases and the V segment lost 5 bases, leaving 2 bases of the junction unmatched. CDR3 size: 13 residues. The CDR3 sequence is CASSLTGGDTQYF. CDR3 DNA sequence: TGTGCCAGCAGCCTGACAGGGGGAGATACGCAGTATTTT. The variable domain in full, with the rest retrieved from reference TRBV7-3 and TRBJ2-3, is GAGVSQTPSNKVTEKGKYVELRCDPISGHTALYWYRQSLGQGPEFLIYFQGTGAADDSGLPNDRFFAVRPEGSVSTLKIQRTERGDSAVYLCASSLTGGDTQYFGPGTRLTVL.

This chain joins TRBV5-1 and TRBJ1-2; no clear D gene. V lost 0 bases and J lost 2, with 8 bases in between. The germline gives CDR1 SGHRS, CDR2 YFSETQ. This CDR3 has 14 residues. CDR3: CASSLVPENYGYTF. The CDR3 nucleotides read TGCGCCAGCAGCTTGGTTCCGGAGAACTATGGCTACACCTTC.

V and J are TRBV19 and TRBJ2-7; the match to TRBD2 covers 12 bases. The J segment lost 6 bases and the V segment lost 1 base, leaving 7 bases of the junction unmatched. Looked up from germline, CDR1 is LNHDA and CDR2 is SQIVND (reference sequence). The CDR3 covers 16 residues. CDR3 coding DNA: TGTGCCAGTAGTATAGCACTAGCGGGAGGTCATGGCGAGCAGTACTTC. This gives the protein CASSIALAGGHGEQYF.

The V gene is TRBV29-1, the J gene TRBJ1-1; 7 nucleotides line up with TRBD1. The CDR3 contains 15 residues. Trimming removed 6 bases from V and 3 bases from J; junction bases left unmatched: 13. Germline CDR1 SQVTM, CDR2 ANQGSEA. In nucleotides, the CDR3 is TGCAGCGTCAAAGGACAGGCCGGATTCGACACTGAAGCTTTCTTT. Translation gives CSVKGQAGFDTEAFF. Full variable domain (remainder filled in from reference TRBV29-1 and TRBJ1-1): SAVISQKPSRDICQRGTSLTIQCQVDSQVTMMFWYRQQPGQSLTLIATANQGSEATYESGFVIDKFPISRPNLTFSTLTVSNMSPEDSSIYLCSVKGQAGFDTEAFFGQGTRLTVV.

J is TRBJ2-1 and V is TRBV9; 10 bases agree with TRBD2. The CDR3 length is 16 residues. The junction had 8 bases not matched to a gene; V was cut back by 0 bases and J by 8 bases. Germline-derived CDR1 and CDR2 are SGDLS and YYNGEE. This CDR3 is CASSVVLAGDMDEQFF. In DNA, the CDR3 is TGTGCCAGCAGCGTAGTGCTAGCGGGAGATATGGATGAGCAGTTCTTC.

V is TRBV5-8 and J is TRBJ2-5, with TRBD2 matching 9 bases. Per germline, CDR1 SGHTS and CDR2 YDEGEE. V was pared by 6 bases and J by 7 bases, with 13 bases of the junction left unmatched. The CDR3 sequence is 15 residues long. DNA for the CDR3: TGTGCCAGCAATACCGGGACTAGCTGGATTGCGACCCAGTACTTC. Protein sequence: CASNTGTSWIATQYF. Full variable domain (outside the CDR3, taken from reference TRBV5-8 and TRBJ2-5): EAGVTQSPTHLIKTRGQQATLRCSPISGHTSVYWYQQALGLGLQFLLWYDEGEERNRGNFPPRFSGRQFPNYSSELNVNALELEDSALYLCASNTGTSWIATQYFGPGTRLLVL.

The chain combines TRBV6-1 with TRBJ1-3; maybe TRBD1 (6 bases). Germline V CDR1 and CDR2: MNHNS, SASEGT. CDR3 length: 17 residues. V lost 1 base and J lost 3, with 16 bases in between. The CDR3 loop reads CASSEGWGQGSGNTIYF. CDR3 DNA: TGTGCCAGCAGTGAAGGTTGGGGGCAGGGGAGTGGAAACACCATATATTTT.

The chain has TRBV27 and TRBJ1-6, with 9 bases identical to TRBD1. The J segment lost 2 bases and the V segment lost 6 bases, leaving 17 bases of the junction unmatched. Germline loops: CDR1 MNHEY, CDR2 SMNVEV (reference sequence). The CDR3 totals 20 residues. The CDR3 here is CASSTDRDREGFTYNSPLHF. CDR3 in DNA: TGTGCCAGCAGCACCGACCGGGACAGGGAAGGTTTCACCTATAATTCACCCCTCCACTTT.

The chain links TRBV7-2 to TRBJ2-7; perhaps TRBD1 as D (7 bases). Trimming took 4 bases from V and 4 from J, leaving 17 bases between them. Germline V gives CDR1 SGHTA, CDR2 FQGNSA. The CDR3 spans 15 residues. The CDR3: CASSSDRRVVYEQYF. The CDR3 nucleotides are TGTGCCAGCAGCTCGGACAGGAGGGTTGTGTACGAGCAGTACTTC.

The J gene is TRBJ2-1, the V gene TRBV29-1, with a possible D match to TRBD1 (6 bases). The V and J ends lost 5 bases and 0 bases respectively, with 11 bases between them. Germline V gene lookup returns CDR1 SQVTM and CDR2 ANQGSEA. The CDR3 is made up of 14 amino acids. The CDR3 nucleotides read TGCAGCGTTTGTCGGGACAACTCCTACAATGAGCAGTTCTTC. Protein sequence: CSVCRDNSYNEQFF.

This sequence joins TRBV15 and TRBJ1-2; D is perhaps TRBD1 (5 bases). Germline lookup yields CDR1 LNHNV and CDR2 YYDKDF (reference sequence). The V end lost 5 bases, the J end lost 8 bases, and 30 bases lay between the germline ends. The CDR3 extends over 18 amino acids. The CDR3 spells CATSGKGALGDPLWGYTF. The DNA for the CDR3 is TGTGCCACCAGCGGGAAAGGGGCCTTAGGGGATCCCTTATGGGGCTACACCTTC.